This T cell receptor (beta chain) is from a study of T-cell reconstitution after alpha-beta-depleted transplantation in children. The study's findings and limits: Several hundred expanded graft clones reportedly gave rise to the alpha-beta T cells present about two months after transplant.

A library of TCRbeta sequences, prepared with unique molecular identifiers, was generated. TCRdb passed the PCR reads through MiXCR, listing each CDR3 protein once. This repertoire shows 600,000 or so distinct CDR3 sequences, about 21% found once; its top ten account for roughly 15%. The sample holds many counts of this clonotype. Its antigen remains unidentified. In germline, CDR1 is DFQATT, CDR2 SNEGSKA (reference sequence). The ends were cut back, 6 bases at V and 8 bases at J, with 18 bases in the middle. The CDR3 totals 13 residues. This clonotype was sampled from a boy in the first two years of life who had a stem cell transplant for acute myeloid leukemia, so the T cells may come from the graft donor. The sequenced sample was PBMCs, mostly from graft donor cells, obtained 360 days after TCRalphabeta/CD19-depleted stem cell transplant. The chain combines TRBV20-1 with TRBJ2-3; D tentatively reads TRBD1 or TRBD2 (5 bases each). CDR3 nucleotides: TGCAGTGCCCTCGGGACCCGACGCGGTACGCAGTATTTT. Its translation: CSALGTRRGTQYF.